The clone carrying this T cell receptor (beta chain) has only a few counts. The library targeted TCRbeta and was prepared with unique molecular identifiers. TCRdb re-derived calls from the PCR reads in MiXCR, one entry per CDR3 protein. Of fewer than 550,000 distinct CDR3 sequences listed, more than 9.5% are singletons. From germline, CDR1 is MNHNS and CDR2 SASEGT. V was cut by 8 bases and J by 2 bases, with 15 bases left in between. The CDR3 has 15 residues. The data derive from a study of T-cell reconstitution after alpha-beta-depleted transplantation in children. The source of this sequence is a female patient between 2 and 15 years old who had a stem cell transplant for aplastic anemia, so the T cells may come from the graft donor. The material was PBMCs, mostly from graft donor cells, obtained 180 days after TCRalphabeta/CD19-depleted stem cell transplant. The chain links TRBV6-1 to TRBJ2-2; D remains ambiguous. In nucleotides, the CDR3 is TGTGCCAGCTCGAATCGGCCCCCCAACACCGGGGAGCTGTTTTTT. This gives the protein CASSNRPPNTGELFF.